In its sample, the clone carrying this T cell receptor beta chain was seen a few times. Antigen unknown. The source of the sample is a study of identical twins. Trimming took off 7 bases at V and 4 bases at J, with 13 bases between the two ends. Germline values: CDR1 SQVTM, CDR2 ANQGSEA. CDR3 length: 12 residues. Broader study findings: The study based its conclusions on cross-sectional statistical analysis and did not follow the same donors.

Healthy Caucasian donors formed the entire cohort. Template switching, a step in the protocol, added a universal primer site, and cDNA carried unique molecular identifiers. TCRdb redid the calling of the 5' RACE reads with MiXCR, one entry per CDR3 protein. The sample lists under 400,000 distinct CDR3 sequences; roughly 9% were seen once. The J gene is TRBJ1-2, the V gene TRBV29-1, with D perhaps TRBD1 (5 bases). The sequence came from a woman in her fifties or sixties in good health. Material: naive T cells sorted from blood. The DNA for the CDR3 is TGCAGCGCTGTAGACAGACCCTATGGCTACACCTTC. It specifies CSAVDRPYGYTF.